These 29 T cell receptor beta chains came from one sample sequenced in a study of CD4 and CD8 cells across lung adenocarcinoma regions. TCRdb processed the PCR reads anew with MiXCR; each CDR3 protein has one entry. The sample contains 9,500 to 15,000 distinct CDR3 sequences, about 45% of which appear only once. Sequencing input: CD8+ T cells from the margin of a lung tumor. These receptors all stem from a male donor with lung adenocarcinoma. The CD4 and CD8 labels of this study may be unreliable.

This chain connects TRBV10-1 to TRBJ1-1; tentatively, D is TRBD1 (6 bases). Trimming took 3 bases from V and 2 from J, leaving 22 bases between them. The V gene's germline CDR1 is WNHNN and CDR2 SYGVQD (reference sequence). This CDR3 is built from 18 residues. The CDR3 region is CASSDQTGHLLGNTEAFF. The DNA of the CDR3 is TGCGCCAGCAGTGACCAGACGGGACACCTCCTGGGAAACACTGAAGCTTTCTTT.

With regard to this clonotype: The junction does not match germline at one end; this may be a read error. This CDR3 is CASSHRGRGATDIQYF. The CDR3, as DNA: TGCGCCAGCAGCCATCGGGGGAGGGGGGCCACAGATATTCAGTATTTC. This chain connects TRBV4-1 to TRBJ2-4, with D possibly TRBD2 on 7 matching bases. CDR3 length equals 16 residues. Germline CDR1 and CDR2: MGHRA and YSYEKL.

As regards this clonotype: The junction differs from germline at one of its ends, possibly a read error. The chain has TRBV12-3 or TRBV12-4 and TRBJ2-3, with TRBD2 matching 8 bases. The CDR3 extends over 15 amino acids. Here the CDR3 DNA reads TGTGCCAGCACCTTAGCGGGGCGCACCACAGATACGCAGTACTTT. Protein: CASTLAGRTTDTQYF.

A remark on this clonotype: One end of the junction varies from germline; a read error may be responsible. The V and J genes are TRBV6-1 and TRBJ2-3; 8 nucleotides agree with TRBD2. CDR1 and CDR2 from the germline V gene are MNHNS and SASEGT. This CDR3 is built from 17 residues. The CDR3 DNA is TGTGCCAGCAGGGCGGGACTAGGGTGCCACTACACAGATACCCAGTATTTC. Amino acids: CASRAGLGCHYTDTQYF.

This clonotype was recorded at least ten times. The chain is built from TRBV7-6 and TRBJ2-1; possibly TRBD2 for D (6 bases). TRBJ2-5 explains the end of the DNA better; the J call may be wrong. The CDR3 has 14 amino acids. Looked up from germline, CDR1 is SGHVS and CDR2 is FNYEAQ. CDR3 DNA: TGTGCCAGCAGCTTAGAACGGGGGCAAGAGACCCAGTACTTC. This translates into CASSLERGQETQYF.

This clonotype was recorded a few times. The chain couples TRBV6-5 to TRBJ2-1; 10 bases align to TRBD2. The tail of the sequence fits TRBJ2-7 better, so the J call may be wrong. The CDR3 spans 16 residues. Germline CDR1 is MNHEY and CDR2 is SVGAGI. The CDR3 sequence: CASSYSLAGDRDEQYF. The CDR3 DNA sequence: TGTGCCAGCAGTTACTCCCTAGCGGGAGATCGAGACGAGCAGTACTTC.

The chain links TRBV5-1 to TRBJ2-3, with TRBD2 matching 12 bases. This CDR3 comprises 20 residues. Germline CDR1 reads SGHRS; CDR2 reads YFSETQ. With V trimmed by 3 bases and J by 4 bases, 18 bases remained unmatched. In DNA form, the CDR3 reads TGCGCCAGCAGCTCGTGGGCTCCGTATTCTAGCGGGAGGGCTGCAGATACGCAGTATTTT. The encoded protein is CASSSWAPYSSGRAADTQYF. The complete variable domain, with remaining parts taken from reference TRBV5-1 and TRBJ2-3, reads KAGVTQTPRYLIKTRGQQVTLSCSPISGHRSVSWYQQTPGQGLQFLFEYFSETQRNKGNFPGRFSGRQFSNSRSEMNVSTLELGDSALYLCASSSWAPYSSGRAADTQYFGPGTRLTVL.

The V gene is TRBV27, the J gene TRBJ2-3; perhaps D is TRBD1 or TRBD2 (5 bases each). This CDR3 has 14 residues. Germline V gene sequence: CDR1 MNHEY, CDR2 SMNVEV (reference sequence). The CDR3 loop is CRVTGLCTKNTQYF. The CDR3 DNA reads as TGTCGCGTCACGGGGCTGTGTACCAAAAACACGCAGTATTTT.

This clonotype is labeled as medium-sized. This rearrangement joins TRBV6-1 to TRBJ2-1, with TRBD2 matching 10 bases. Germline loops: CDR1 MNHNS, CDR2 SASEGT. J lost 7 bases, V lost 6 bases, and 6 bases had no gene match. The CDR3 runs to 14 residues. The CDR3, as DNA: TGTGCCAGCAGCCCACCGGGACTAGCGAATGAGCAGTTCTTC. It is translated as CASSPPGLANEQFF.

V usage is TRBV10-3 and J usage is TRBJ2-5; D is perhaps TRBD2 (5 bases). Germline lookup yields CDR1 ENHRY and CDR2 SYGVKD. The ends were cut back, 4 bases at V and 8 bases at J, with 29 bases in the middle. The CDR3 runs 18 residues. Written as DNA, the CDR3 is TGTGCCATCAGTGGGGCGGGTTCCAGCGGCCGTGGCACAGATACCCAGTACTTC. Its protein is CAISGAGSSGRGTDTQYF.

This sequence joins TRBV12-3 or TRBV12-4 and TRBJ2-5, with unresolved D. TRBJ2-7 matches the DNA end more closely, so the J call is doubtful. The CDR3 sequence is 15 residues long. Here the CDR3 DNA reads TGTGCCAGCAGTTTTTTGTTGGGTCCCAACTACGAGCAGTACTTC. The encoded protein is CASSFLLGPNYEQYF.

The chain recombines TRBV6-5 with TRBJ2-4; D remains unclear. TRBJ2-3 explains the end of the DNA better; the J call may be wrong. The CDR3 is 11 residues long. CDR1 MNHEY and CDR2 SVGAGI come from the germline V gene. Here the CDR3 reads CARRYKNIQYF. As DNA, the CDR3 is TGTGCCAGGAGGTACAAAAACATTCAGTATTTT.

This clonotype was counted ten times or more. The chain has TRBV6-1 and TRBJ2-1; 9 bases map to TRBD1. CDR1 is MNHNS, CDR2 SASEGT, per germline. V shed 6 bases, J shed 5 bases, and the junction held 11 bases outside the gene matches. The CDR3 loop spans 16 amino acids. CDR3 residues: CASSPQGATRNNEQFF. CDR3 nucleotide sequence: TGTGCCAGCAGCCCACAGGGGGCGACCCGTAACAATGAGCAGTTCTTC.

The rearrangement links TRBV6-1 to TRBJ2-3; D is perhaps TRBD2 (5 bases). V shed 7 bases and J shed 14 bases, with 25 bases lying between them. Per the germline V gene, CDR1 is MNHNS and CDR2 is SASEGT. The CDR3 has 14 amino acids. CDR3 residues: CASTWALSTGELYF. CDR3 in DNA: TGTGCCAGCACCTGGGCCCTAAGCACCGGGGAGCTGTATTTT.

V and J are TRBV6-1 and TRBJ2-2, with 8 nucleotides matching TRBD1. Germline V gene data show CDR1 as MNHNS and CDR2 as SASEGT. With V trimmed by 6 bases and J by 0 bases, 9 bases remained unmatched. The CDR3 contains 17 residues. The CDR3 is CASRTFGQGTNTGELFF. CDR3 nucleotides: TGTGCCAGCAGGACCTTTGGACAGGGCACGAACACCGGGGAGCTGTTTTTT.

The chain combines TRBV5-1 with TRBJ2-2; no reliable D call. The length of the CDR3 is 13 residues. With 1 base removed from V and 4 bases from J, the gap between germline ends came to 5 bases. The V gene's germline CDR1 is SGHRS and CDR2 YFSETQ. Written as DNA, the CDR3 is TGCGCCAGCAGCTTGTCTCTCACCGGGGAGCTGTTTTTT. This codes for CASSLSLTGELFF.

The DNA for the CDR3 is TGTGCCAGCAGTTACTCGACTCCCCGCTCCTACAATGAGCAGTTCTTC. Protein: CASSYSTPRSYNEQFF. V usage is TRBV6-5 and J usage is TRBJ2-1; no clear D. Germline CDR1 and CDR2: MNHEY and SVGAGI. The CDR3 runs 16 residues. Between the trimmed V and J ends, which lost 0 bases and 0 bases, there was a span of 9 bases.

In its sample, this clonotype was seen once. V is TRBV6-4 and J is TRBJ2-3, with TRBD2 identical over 8 bases. The DNA end is a closer match to TRBJ2-7, so the J assignment may be wrong. The CDR3 covers 16 residues. Per germline, CDR1 MRHNA and CDR2 SNTAGT. The CDR3 sequence: CASSDGGGGATDTQYF. CDR3 DNA sequence: TGTGCCAGCAGCGACGGGGGGGGGGGTGCCACAGACACGCAGTACTTC.

Comment on this clonotype: Compared with germline, one end of the junction differs, possibly owing to a read error. The CDR3 reads CAISGDSDTGTSGRNTQYF. The CDR3 DNA reads as TGTGCCATCAGTGGTGATTCGGATACCGGGACTAGCGGGAGAAATACGCAGTATTTC. The chain links TRBV10-3 to TRBJ2-3, with 14 positions matching TRBD2. Germline V lookup: CDR1 ENHRY, CDR2 SYGVKD. This CDR3 comprises 19 residues.

The rearrangement joins TRBV10-3 to TRBJ2-5; 11 positions match TRBD2. V trimming: 4 bases; J trimming: 5 bases; junction bases outside the gene matches: 9. Germline CDR1 reads ENHRY; CDR2 reads SYGVKD. CDR3 length: 16 residues. The DNA for the CDR3 is TGTGCCATCAGTGGAACTAGCGGGAGTCGTTGGGAGACCCAGTACTTC. Its translation is CAISGTSGSRWETQYF.

This clonotype turned up a few times. This sequence joins TRBV6-1 and TRBJ1-5; D is unresolved. The germline V gene encodes CDR1 MNHNS and CDR2 SASEGT. CDR3 length equals 13 residues. Trimming removed 6 bases from V and 0 bases from J, with 6 bases in between. CDR3 nucleotide sequence: TGTGCCAGCAGCCACCGTAGCAATCAGCCCCAGCATTTT. As protein: CASSHRSNQPQHF.

On this clonotype: An end of the junction does not agree with germline; a read error may underlie this. The chain recombines TRBV12-3 or TRBV12-4 with TRBJ2-5; D is undetermined. This CDR3 spans 11 amino acids. CDR3 coding DNA: TGTGCCAGCAGTTCAGGAAATGGGCTGTCTTTC. This gives the protein CASSSGNGLSF.

This chain uses TRBV27 with TRBJ2-1; TRBD2 agrees at 8 bases. The end of the DNA fits TRBJ2-7 better, so the J call may be wrong. Per germline, CDR1 MNHEY and CDR2 SMNVEV (reference sequence). The CDR3 totals 17 residues. CDR3 coding DNA: TGTGCCAGCAGTAGGGGTGGTAGCGGGAAGACCTACAATGAGCAGTACTTC. Protein sequence: CASSRGGSGKTYNEQYF.

Points on this clonotype: The junction differs from germline at one of its ends, possibly a read error. This rearrangement joins TRBV6-8 to TRBJ2-3, with D possibly being TRBD1 or TRBD2 (6 bases each). Per the germline V gene, CDR1 is MNHGY and CDR2 is SAAAGT. The CDR3 extends over 16 amino acids. The CDR3 reads CASAGLGGGEPDTQYF. In nucleotides, the CDR3 is TGTGCCAGCGCGGGGCTAGGGGGAGGCGAACCAGATACGCAGTATTTC.

V gene TRBV27 combines with J gene TRBJ2-3; 9 bases line up with TRBD2. The junction had 8 bases not matched to a gene; V was cut back by 3 bases and J by 10 bases. This CDR3 is built from 14 residues. Per germline, CDR1 MNHEY and CDR2 SMNVEV (reference sequence). The CDR3 loop is CASSFGRGGGAQYF. DNA for the CDR3: TGTGCCAGCAGTTTCGGGCGGGGGGGGGGGGCGCAGTATTTT.

This clonotype was observed a few times. The chain recombines TRBV27 with TRBJ2-1, with 9 bases fitting TRBD1. Germline assignment: CDR1 MNHEY and CDR2 SMNVEV (reference sequence). This CDR3 is 16 amino acids long. Trimming at V came to 5 bases and at J to 10 bases, leaving 15 bases not matched to a gene. In DNA form, the CDR3 reads TGTGCCAGCAGTCCCAACTCCGGGACAGGGACGTGGGAGCAGTTCTTC. Translated, it gives CASSPNSGTGTWEQFF.

V and J are TRBV28 and TRBJ2-5; D unclear. The CDR3 has 12 residues. Per germline, CDR1 MDHEN and CDR2 SYDVKM. V gave up 6 bases and J gave up 4 bases, with 9 bases separating them. CDR3 loop: CASRCLLETQYF. CDR3 bases: TGTGCCAGCAGATGCCTATTAGAGACCCAGTACTTC.

Turning to this clonotype: A much larger clone sits a single nucleotide away, making a read error possible. The J gene is TRBJ2-3, the V gene TRBV6-1; 7 bases match TRBD2. CDR3 length equals 14 residues. Germline V gives CDR1 MNHNS, CDR2 SASEGT. The CDR3 loop is CANSELASTDTQYF. In DNA, the CDR3 is TGTGCCAACAGTGAACTAGCGAGCACAGATACGCAGTATTTT.

The CDR3 protein is CASSGNTEAFF. CDR3 nucleotides: TGTGCCAGCAGCGGAAACACTGAAGCTTTCTTT. The chain has TRBV6-1 and TRBJ1-1; D remains unclear. The germline V gene encodes CDR1 MNHNS and CDR2 SASEGT. The CDR3 covers 11 residues. Trimming shortened V by 6 bases and J by 2 bases, and 4 bases separated the two germline ends.